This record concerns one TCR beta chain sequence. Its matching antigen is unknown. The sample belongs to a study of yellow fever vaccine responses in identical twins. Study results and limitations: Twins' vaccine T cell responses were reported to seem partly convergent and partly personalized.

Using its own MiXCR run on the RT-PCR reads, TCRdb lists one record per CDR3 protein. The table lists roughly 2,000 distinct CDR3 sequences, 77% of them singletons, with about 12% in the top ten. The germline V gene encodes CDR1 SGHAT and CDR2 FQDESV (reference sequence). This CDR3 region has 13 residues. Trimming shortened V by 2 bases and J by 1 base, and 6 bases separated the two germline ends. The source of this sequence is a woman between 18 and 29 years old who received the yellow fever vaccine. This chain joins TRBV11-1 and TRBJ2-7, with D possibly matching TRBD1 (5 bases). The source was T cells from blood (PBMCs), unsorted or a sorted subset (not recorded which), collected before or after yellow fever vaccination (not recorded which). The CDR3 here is CASSLQGSYEQYF. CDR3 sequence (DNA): TGTGCCAGCAGCTTACAGGGATCCTACGAGCAGTACTTC.